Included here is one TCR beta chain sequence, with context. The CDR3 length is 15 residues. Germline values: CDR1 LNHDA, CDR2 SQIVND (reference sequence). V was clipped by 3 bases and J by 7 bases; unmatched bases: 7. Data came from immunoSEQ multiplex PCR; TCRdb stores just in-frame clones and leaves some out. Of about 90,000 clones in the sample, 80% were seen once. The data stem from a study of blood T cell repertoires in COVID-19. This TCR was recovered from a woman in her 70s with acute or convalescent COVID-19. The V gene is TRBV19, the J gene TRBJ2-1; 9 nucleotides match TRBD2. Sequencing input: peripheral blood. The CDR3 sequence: CASSIAGGVGNEQFF. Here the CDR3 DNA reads TGTGCCAGTAGTATCGCGGGGGGGGTTGGAAATGAGCAGTTCTTC. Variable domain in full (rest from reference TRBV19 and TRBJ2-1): DGGITQSPKYLFRKEGQNVTLSCEQNLNHDAMYWYRQDPGQGLRLIYYSQIVNDFQKGDIAEGYSVSREKKESFPLTVTSAQKNPTAFYLCASSIAGGVGNEQFFGPGTRLTVL.